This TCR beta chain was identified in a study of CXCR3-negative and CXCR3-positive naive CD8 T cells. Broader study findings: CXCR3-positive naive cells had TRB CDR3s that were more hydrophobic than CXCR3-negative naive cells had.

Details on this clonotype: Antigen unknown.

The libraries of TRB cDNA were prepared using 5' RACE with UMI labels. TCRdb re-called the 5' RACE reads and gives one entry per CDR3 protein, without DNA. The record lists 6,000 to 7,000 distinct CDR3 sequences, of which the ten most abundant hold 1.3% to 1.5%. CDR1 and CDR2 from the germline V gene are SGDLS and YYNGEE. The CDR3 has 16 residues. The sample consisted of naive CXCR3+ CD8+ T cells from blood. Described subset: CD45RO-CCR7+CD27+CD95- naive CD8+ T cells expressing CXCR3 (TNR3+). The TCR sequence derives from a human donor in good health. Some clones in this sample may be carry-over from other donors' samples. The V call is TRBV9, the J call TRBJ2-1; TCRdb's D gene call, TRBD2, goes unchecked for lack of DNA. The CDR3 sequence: CASSVELAGAYNEQFF.